This T cell receptor beta chain was identified during a study of shared clonotypes between healthy human individuals. Study at large: The composition of the donors was a couple of women and a few men aged 18 to 49.

Germline loops: CDR1 MDHEN, CDR2 SYDVKM. CDR3 length: 13 residues. V shed 2 bases and J shed 7 bases, with 12 bases lying between them. The method was immunoSEQ multiplex PCR; TCRdb's version includes in-frame clones alone and lacks a portion of them. The data hold more than 400,000 clones, with 70% to 80% observed a single time. Adults of Caucasian background living in Nashville, Tennessee made up all donors. The sequence came from a woman in her 40s in good health. Some clones in this sample may be carry-over from other donors' samples. The chain links TRBV28 to TRBJ2-7; D call uncertain. The sequencing input was PBMCs. For the CDR3, the DNA is TGTGCCAGCAGTTTAGGAGTCCTTGGGGAGCAGTACTTC. This gives the protein CASSLGVLGEQYF.